Each of the 24 T cell receptor beta chains below was sequenced from the same sample in a study of identical twins (dated by TCRdb to the mid-2010s). Library method: 5' RACE. Sequencing was carried out with an Illumina HiSeq 2000. TCRdb reprocessed the public reads (quality trimming at Q25 with fastp, clone calling with MiXCR) and kept in-frame beta chains. Entries that share a CDR3 protein sequence are merged under the most common genes and DNA. This sample is represented by just over 500,000 distinct CDR3 sequences; around 20% of them were singletons. Around 0.9% of the sample rests with the top ten. This same sample was also part of a study on T cells expressing NK-cell markers.

Specimen: CD4+ T cells sorted from blood. These TCRs come from a woman younger than 35 in good health.

This clonotype showed up just a few times. The chain uses TRBV2 and TRBJ2-1; 8 bases agree with TRBD2. The CDR3 covers 15 residues. With 4 bases clipped from V and 7 bases from J, the junction kept 9 bases outside the gene matches. Germline V gene lookup returns CDR1 SNHLY and CDR2 FYNNEI. For the CDR3, the DNA is TGTGCCAGCAGTGGGCGGGAGGCCTGGGTGAATGAGCAGTTCTTC. Amino acids: CASSGREAWVNEQFF.

Only a few counts were recorded for this clonotype. The chain joins TRBV7-6 to TRBJ1-6; D ambiguous. Per germline, CDR1 SGHVS and CDR2 FNYEAQ. V lost 5 bases to trimming and J lost 5 bases, with 19 bases between them. The CDR3 contains 17 residues. In DNA, the CDR3 is TGTGCCAGCAGCCAGACGGTGGTACGGATGAATAATTCACCCCTCCACTTT. Translation gives CASSQTVVRMNNSPLHF.

This clonotype was recorded a few times. This chain connects TRBV12-3 or TRBV12-4 to TRBJ1-1; weak D call: TRBD1 (5 bases). Trimming stripped 3 bases from V and 1 base from J, with 12 bases between. CDR3 length: 15 amino acids. CDR3 protein: CASSLTVMANTEAFF. Written as DNA, the CDR3 is TGTGCCAGCAGTTTGACAGTAATGGCGAACACTGAAGCTTTCTTT.

This clonotype was counted only a few times. The CDR3 region is CASSLAGVAETQYF. CDR3 in DNA: TGTGCCAGCTCCCTCGCGGGAGTAGCAGAGACCCAGTACTTC. V usage is TRBV12-3 or TRBV12-4 and J usage is TRBJ2-5; 7 bases line up with TRBD2. V trimming: 8 bases; J trimming: 4 bases; junction bases outside the gene matches: 10. The CDR3 is 14 amino acids.

The chain is built from TRBV9 and TRBJ1-4; maybe TRBD1 (5 bases). Trimming left V 3 bases short and J 7 bases short, with 13 bases between. In germline, CDR1 is SGDLS, CDR2 YYNGEE. The CDR3 is 14 residues long. The chain's CDR3 is CASSETVRGEKLFF. The CDR3 bases are TGTGCCAGCAGCGAGACAGTGAGGGGTGAAAAACTGTTTTTT.

This rearrangement joins TRBV27 to TRBJ2-5, with D maybe TRBD2 (6 bases). Germline CDR1 is MNHEY and CDR2 is SMNVEV (reference sequence). This CDR3 has 14 residues. Trimming pared 0 bases from V and 4 bases from J, leaving 9 bases between. The DNA of the CDR3 is TGTGCCAGCAGTTTATCGCGGGGTGGAGAGACCCAGTACTTC. It codes for CASSLSRGGETQYF.

Comments on this clonotype: Relative to the germline gene, one junction end is altered; a read error may explain this. V usage is TRBV5-1 and J usage is TRBJ1-4; D possibly corresponds to TRBD1 (5 bases). Per the germline V gene, CDR1 is SGHRS and CDR2 is YFSETQ. The CDR3 contains 14 residues. This CDR3 is CASSLDGAREELFF. Here the CDR3 DNA reads TGCGCCAGCAGCTTGGACGGGGCGCGTGAAGAACTGTTTTTT.

J is TRBJ2-7 and V is TRBV7-8; no clear D gene. V shed 3 bases and J shed 5 bases, with 8 bases lying between them. Germline V gene sequence: CDR1 SGHVS, CDR2 FQNEAQ. The length of the CDR3 is 12 residues. This CDR3 reads CASSFQVHEQYF. DNA of the CDR3: TGTGCCAGCAGCTTTCAGGTCCACGAGCAGTACTTC.

Only a few counts were recorded for this clonotype. The chain joins TRBV29-1 to TRBJ2-3; D possibly matches TRBD1 or TRBD2 (6 bases each). Per the germline V gene, CDR1 is SQVTM and CDR2 is ANQGSEA. CDR3 length: 14 amino acids. V was clipped by 6 bases and J by 5 bases, with 18 bases between them. The CDR3: CSVWWGAVRDTQYF. The CDR3 nucleotides are TGCAGCGTATGGTGGGGGGCAGTCAGAGATACGCAGTATTTT.

The chain recombines TRBV12-3 or TRBV12-4 with TRBJ2-5; 13 bases line up with TRBD2. V lost 5 bases and J lost 5; bases outside the gene matches: 2. CDR3 length equals 14 residues. DNA of the CDR3: TGTGCCAGCAGTACTAGCGGGGGGGCGGAGACCCAGTACTTC. Its protein product is CASSTSGGAETQYF.

The gene calls are TRBV29-1 and TRBJ2-3; D not certain. Germline CDR1 is SQVTM and CDR2 is ANQGSEA. The CDR3 sequence is 12 residues long. Trimming took 0 bases from V and 3 from J, leaving 4 bases between them. The CDR3 here is CSVEDLTDTQYF. CDR3 coding DNA: TGCAGCGTTGAAGATCTTACAGATACGCAGTATTTT.

As regards this clonotype: At one end the junction does not follow the germline gene, possibly because of a read error. The rearrangement uses TRBV4-1 and TRBJ1-2; 7 nucleotides align to TRBD1. Germline CDR1 and CDR2: MGHRA and YSYEKL. The CDR3 consists of 13 residues. CDR3 residues: CASSQDRVNGYTF. CDR3 nucleotide sequence: TGCGCCAGCAGTCAAGACAGGGTGAATGGCTACACCTTC.

This clonotype was counted a few times. This sequence joins TRBV6-1 and TRBJ2-7; 8 bases line up with TRBD2. The CDR3 totals 14 residues. Germline V lookup: CDR1 MNHNS, CDR2 SASEGT. The ends lost 6 bases at V and 2 bases at J; junction bases unmatched: 6. The CDR3 loop reads CASRKSGGTYEQYF. The CDR3 DNA is TGTGCCAGCAGGAAGAGCGGGGGCACCTACGAGCAGTACTTC.

The chain combines TRBV12-3 or TRBV12-4 with TRBJ1-6; D is ambiguous. The CDR3 is 13 amino acids. V was shortened by 3 bases and J by 5 bases, with 5 bases between the two germline ends. The CDR3 sequence is CASSFDHNSPLHF. CDR3 sequence (DNA): TGTGCCAGCAGTTTCGATCATAATTCACCCCTCCACTTT.

The chain combines TRBV11-3 with TRBJ2-1, with D perhaps TRBD1 or TRBD2 (6 bases each). CDR1 is SGHNT, CDR2 YENEEA, per germline. The CDR3 runs to 15 residues. V was shortened by 3 bases and J by 1 base, with 10 bases between the two germline ends. This CDR3 is CASSFGGESYNEQFF. The CDR3 DNA sequence: TGTGCCAGCAGCTTCGGGGGCGAGTCCTACAATGAGCAGTTCTTC. The complete variable domain, with remaining parts taken from reference TRBV11-3 and TRBJ2-1, reads EAGVVQSPRYKIIEKKQPVAFWCNPISGHNTLYWYLQNLGQGPELLIRYENEEAVDDSQLPKDRFSAERLKGVDSTLKIQPAELGDSAVYLCASSFGGESYNEQFFGPGTRLTVL.

This clonotype has just a few counts. V usage is TRBV11-2 and J usage is TRBJ2-4; D unresolved. From germline, CDR1 is SGHAT and CDR2 FQNNGV. Trimming shortened V by 3 bases and J by 2 bases, and 5 bases separated the two germline ends. This CDR3 has 13 amino acids. The CDR3 reads CASSLTPKNIQYF. The CDR3 bases are TGTGCCAGCAGCTTGACTCCCAAAAACATTCAGTACTTC.

This clonotype was seen more than once but under ten times. This chain uses TRBV12-3 or TRBV12-4 with TRBJ1-1; D perhaps matches TRBD1 (5 bases). This CDR3 has 14 residues. The V end lost 5 bases, the J end lost 1 base, and 11 bases lay between the germline ends. The DNA for the CDR3 is TGTGCCAGCAGTCCCAGGGCGAAGAACACTGAAGCTTTCTTT. Translated: CASSPRAKNTEAFF.

J is TRBJ2-7 and V is TRBV11-3; 8 positions agree with TRBD1. The CDR3 is made up of 15 amino acids. V was pared by 1 base and J by 2 bases, with 4 bases of the junction left unmatched. Germline CDR1 is SGHNT and CDR2 is YENEEA. The CDR3 sequence is CASSLGQGTPYEQYF. CDR3 sequence (DNA): TGTGCCAGCAGCTTAGGACAGGGGACCCCCTACGAGCAGTACTTC.

This chain uses TRBV18 with TRBJ1-5; no firm D call. CDR1 is KGHSH, CDR2 LQKENI, per germline. With 2 bases removed from V and 7 bases from J, the gap between germline ends came to 9 bases. The CDR3 runs 13 residues. CDR3 nucleotide sequence: TGTGCCAGCTCACCATCACCAGGACAGCCCCAGCATTTT. Its translation is CASSPSPGQPQHF.

This clonotype was seen a few times. V and J are TRBV5-5 and TRBJ1-1; TRBD1 aligns across 8 bases. This CDR3 comprises 15 residues. CDR1 SGHKS and CDR2 YYEKEE come from the germline V gene (reference sequence). Trimming took 3 bases from V and 5 from J; bases not matched to a gene: 9. The CDR3 spells CASSWAQGAGTEAFF. The DNA for the CDR3 is TGTGCCAGCAGCTGGGCCCAGGGGGCTGGGACTGAAGCTTTCTTT.

This clonotype has a count of ten or more. The V gene is TRBV18, the J gene TRBJ2-1; D is ambiguous. The V and J ends lost 2 bases and 8 bases respectively, with 7 bases between them. Germline lookup yields CDR1 KGHSH and CDR2 LQKENI. The CDR3 is made up of 12 amino acids. In DNA, the CDR3 is TGTGCCAGCTCACCATCCTCTGATGAGCAGTTCTTC. Protein: CASSPSSDEQFF.

This rearrangement joins TRBV24-1 to TRBJ2-5, with D possibly matching TRBD1 (6 bases). Germline V CDR1 and CDR2: KGHDR, SFDVKD. The germline V and J ends were trimmed by 2 bases and 2 bases, with 17 bases remaining between them. This CDR3 contains 17 residues. This chain's CDR3 is CATSDSARDTYQETQYF. CDR3 bases: TGTGCCACCAGTGATTCGGCCCGGGACACCTATCAAGAGACCCAGTACTTC.

The chain carries TRBV9 and TRBJ2-1, with 8 nucleotides matching TRBD1. Germline CDR1 and CDR2: SGDLS and YYNGEE. This CDR3 region has 16 residues. The V gene end was trimmed by 0 bases and the J gene end by 3 bases; junction bases not matched to a gene: 5. The CDR3 coding sequence is TGTGCCAGCAGCGTAGCGTTAGGACAGGGCTACAATGAGCAGTTCTTC. This sequence encodes CASSVALGQGYNEQFF.

Many counts were recorded for this clonotype. The chain couples TRBV5-1 to TRBJ2-3, with D possibly being TRBD1 (6 bases). Germline V CDR1 and CDR2: SGHRS, YFSETQ. CDR3 size: 14 residues. Trimming shortened V by 2 bases and J by 3 bases, and 10 bases separated the two germline ends. CDR3 residues: CASSLPQGTDTQYF. The CDR3 DNA reads TGCGCCAGCAGCTTACCGCAGGGGACAGATACGCAGTATTTT.